The next 19 T cell receptor beta chains were all read from a single sample in a study of blood T cell repertoires in COVID-19. TCRdb's copy holds only in-frame clones and misses some; the assay was immunoSEQ multiplex PCR. The data contain around 86,000 clones, approximately 89% of them singletons. Material: peripheral blood. These receptors were obtained from a human donor with acute or convalescent COVID-19. The donor label of this sample is uncertain.

This rearrangement joins TRBV15 to TRBJ2-7, with 12 nucleotides matching TRBD1. This CDR3 contains 18 residues. After removal of 0 bases from V and 4 bases from J, the junction contained 10 bases not matched to a gene. Germline CDR1 LNHNV, CDR2 YYDKDF (reference sequence). The DNA for the CDR3 is TGTGCCACCAGCAGAGATACCGTTGGGACAGGGGGCAGGTACGAGCAGTACTTC. Residues: CATSRDTVGTGGRYEQYF.

The chain carries TRBV6-2 or TRBV6-3 and TRBJ1-2; TRBD1 is a possible D gene (6 bases). Trimming cost V 0 bases and J 4 bases, with 9 bases left between them. CDR3 size: 14 residues. Germline CDR1 reads MNHEY; CDR2 reads SVGEGT. The CDR3 sequence: CASSYSWTVYGYTF. CDR3 nucleotide sequence: TGTGCCAGCAGTTACTCTTGGACAGTCTATGGCTACACCTTC.

This chain uses TRBV4-1 with TRBJ1-5; no clear D gene. CDR1 is MGHRA, CDR2 YSYEKL, per germline. Trimming stripped 1 base from V and 3 bases from J, with 13 bases between. This CDR3 has 16 amino acids. The CDR3 nucleotides are TGCGCCAGCAGCCAAGGCCGCTACAGCCTCAATCAGCCCCAGCATTTT. Protein sequence: CASSQGRYSLNQPQHF.

The CDR3 protein is CSVGDRGYGYTF. The CDR3 coding sequence is TGCAGCGTTGGGGACAGGGGTTATGGCTACACCTTC. This rearrangement joins TRBV29-1 to TRBJ1-2, with 10 bases aligning to TRBD1. The CDR3 length is 12 residues. Germline assignment: CDR1 SQVTM and CDR2 ANQGSEA. Unmatched junction bases numbered 1, after V lost 4 bases and J lost 5 bases. The whole variable domain, remainder taken from reference TRBV29-1 and TRBJ1-2, is SAVISQKPSRDICQRGTSLTIQCQVDSQVTMMFWYRQQPGQSLTLIATANQGSEATYESGFVIDKFPISRPNLTFSTLTVSNMSPEDSSIYLCSVGDRGYGYTFGSGTRLTVV.

The chain's CDR3 is CASSQATSTPYEQYF. CDR3 nucleotide sequence: TGCGCCAGCAGCCAAGCCACCAGTACACCCTACGAGCAGTACTTC. The chain recombines TRBV4-1 with TRBJ2-7, with D uncertain. CDR3 length: 15 amino acids. In germline, CDR1 is MGHRA, CDR2 YSYEKL. V shed 1 base and J shed 2 bases, with 12 bases lying between them.

CDR3 sequence reads: CASSLVEETQYF. As DNA, the CDR3 is TGTGCCAGCAGCCTAGTCGAAGAGACCCAGTACTTC. The V call is TRBV3-1 (or the pseudogene TRBV3-2), the J call TRBJ2-5; D ambiguous. Germline V gene sequence: CDR1 LGHDT, CDR2 YNNKEL (reference sequence). The CDR3 spans 12 residues. Trimming took off 4 bases at V and 3 bases at J, with 6 bases between the two ends.

The chain has TRBV11-2 and TRBJ2-1, with TRBD2 matching over 12 bases. The CDR3 is 14 amino acids. The germline V gene encodes CDR1 SGHAT and CDR2 FQNNGV. V dropped 1 base and J dropped 10; count of bases not matched to a gene: 2. CDR3 sequence: CASSLGLAGEEQFF. In DNA form, the CDR3 reads TGTGCCAGCAGCTTAGGACTAGCGGGGGAAGAGCAGTTCTTC.

This clone was found once. The chain uses TRBV18 and TRBJ1-1; 10 nucleotides match TRBD1. The CDR3 sequence is 17 residues long. Germline trimming cut 3 bases from V and 0 bases from J; bases unmatched to any gene: 7. The germline CDR1 and CDR2 sequences are KGHSH and LQKENI. The CDR3 bases are TGTGCCAGCTCACCCCTCGACAGGGGGCTACTGAACACTGAAGCTTTCTTT. It codes for CASSPLDRGLLNTEAFF.

This chain links TRBV4-3 with TRBJ1-1, with TRBD1 matching 7 bases. The V segment lost 3 bases and the J segment 0 bases; nucleotides outside the gene matches: 10. CDR1 and CDR2 (germline): LGHNA, YSLEER. CDR3 size: 17 residues. The CDR3 sequence: CASSQKRGTAMNTEAFF. DNA of the CDR3: TGCGCCAGCAGCCAGAAAAGGGGGACAGCCATGAACACTGAAGCTTTCTTT.

This rearrangement joins TRBV19 to TRBJ1-6; D remains unclear. This CDR3 spans 12 amino acids. From germline, CDR1 is LNHDA and CDR2 SQIVND (reference sequence). V lost 6 bases to trimming and J lost 7 bases, with 7 bases between them. The CDR3 reads CASRRRNSPLHF. In DNA, the CDR3 is TGTGCCAGTAGACGGCGGAATTCACCCCTCCACTTT. The variable domain in full, with the rest retrieved from reference TRBV19 and TRBJ1-6, is DGGITQSPKYLFRKEGQNVTLSCEQNLNHDAMYWYRQDPGQGLRLIYYSQIVNDFQKGDIAEGYSVSREKKESFPLTVTSAQKNPTAFYLCASRRRNSPLHFGNGTRLTVT.

V gene TRBV5-4 combines with J gene TRBJ1-2; D is possibly TRBD1 (6 bases). The CDR3 has 14 amino acids. CDR1 and CDR2 (germline): SGHNT, YYREEE (reference sequence). Trimming removed 0 bases from V and 1 base from J, with 7 bases in between. The CDR3 loop is CASSLGGHNYGYTF. The CDR3 nucleotides are TGTGCCAGCAGCTTGGGGGGACATAACTATGGCTACACCTTC. Full variable domain (rest looked up from reference TRBV5-4 and TRBJ1-2): ETGVTQSPTHLIKTRGQQVTLRCSSQSGHNTVSWYQQALGQGPQFIFQYYREEENGRGNFPPRFSGLQFPNYSSELNVNALELDDSALYLCASSLGGHNYGYTFGSGTRLTVV.

This sequence joins TRBV6-5 and TRBJ2-7; 11 bases match TRBD1. The CDR3 spans 12 residues. Germline CDR1 MNHEY, CDR2 SVGAGI. V lost 7 bases to trimming and J lost 7 bases; unmatched junction nucleotides: 3. The CDR3: CASMDRGLEQYF. CDR3 DNA sequence: TGTGCCAGCATGGACAGGGGGCTTGAGCAGTACTTC.

The chain couples TRBV9 to TRBJ2-2; TRBD2 is a possible D gene (6 bases). V was trimmed by 2 bases and J by 2 bases, leaving 10 bases between them. Germline-derived CDR1 and CDR2 are SGDLS and YYNGEE. The CDR3 contains 15 residues. CDR3 sequence reads: CASSVRLVNTGELFF. CDR3 in DNA: TGTGCCAGCAGCGTGAGACTAGTAAACACCGGGGAGCTGTTTTTT.

The V gene is TRBV7-9, the J gene TRBJ2-1; D uncertain. Trimming pared 2 bases from V and 5 bases from J, leaving 7 bases between. CDR3 length: 13 residues. CDR1 is SEHNR, CDR2 FQNEAQ, per germline (reference sequence). The chain's CDR3 is CASSLIPNNEQFF. The CDR3 DNA is TGTGCCAGCAGCTTAATCCCCAACAATGAGCAGTTCTTC.

The CDR3 sequence: CSPRDRLYEQYF. Written as DNA, the CDR3 is TGCAGCCCCCGGGACAGACTCTACGAGCAGTACTTC. The V gene is TRBV29-1, the J gene TRBJ2-7; 7 nucleotides line up with TRBD1. With V trimmed by 8 bases and J by 3 bases, 7 bases remained unmatched. The CDR3 has 12 residues. The germline V gene has CDR1 SQVTM and CDR2 ANQGSEA.

The chain carries TRBV2 and TRBJ1-4; tentative D call: TRBD1 (6 bases). The CDR3 is 15 residues long. V was clipped by 6 bases and J by 2 bases, with 13 bases between them. Germline lookup yields CDR1 SNHLY and CDR2 FYNNEI. The CDR3 loop is CASSLTGITNEKLFF. The CDR3 DNA follows: TGTGCCAGCAGCCTTACAGGGATCACTAATGAAAAACTGTTTTTT. The whole variable domain, filled in from reference TRBV2 and TRBJ1-4, reads EPEVTQTPSHQVTQMGQEVILRCVPISNHLYFYWYRQILGQKVEFLVSFYNNEISEKSEIFDDQFSVERPDGSNFTLKIRSTKLEDSAMYFCASSLTGITNEKLFFGSGTQLSVL.

This chain connects TRBV2 to TRBJ2-3; 10 nucleotides match TRBD1. CDR1 and CDR2 from the germline V gene are SNHLY and FYNNEI. There are 15 residues in the CDR3. Trimming removed 7 bases from V and 4 bases from J; junction bases left unmatched: 8. In DNA, the CDR3 is TGTGCCAGCACAATGACAGGGGGCCTGGCAGATACGCAGTATTTT. This codes for CASTMTGGLADTQYF.

This clone was counted between two and nine times. This chain uses TRBV10-2 with TRBJ2-3; weak D call: TRBD1 (6 bases). Germline CDR1 reads WSHSY; CDR2 reads SAAADI. Trimming cost V 3 bases and J 0 bases, with 10 bases left between them. The CDR3 is made up of 15 amino acids. Written as DNA, the CDR3 is TGCGCCAGCAGTGACAGGGGCCCGAGCACAGATACGCAGTATTTT. Amino acid sequence: CASSDRGPSTDTQYF.

The rearrangement links TRBV12-3 or TRBV12-4 to TRBJ2-1; weak D call: TRBD1 (5 bases). The germline V and J ends were trimmed by 3 bases and 7 bases, with 10 bases remaining between them. The CDR3 is made up of 13 amino acids. The CDR3 region is CASSFPRTNEQFF. CDR3 nucleotide sequence: TGTGCCAGCAGTTTCCCCCGGACAAATGAGCAGTTCTTC.